This T cell receptor beta chain was captured in a study of shared clonotypes between healthy human individuals. The assay was immunoSEQ multiplex PCR, and TCRdb's table has in-frame clones only and misses some. This sample has about 2 million clones; approximately 94% occur once, and the top ten carry 0.85% to 1.3%. Naive CD8 cells were CD45RO-negative, positively selected for CCR7, excluding terminally differentiated effector memory CD45RA+ cells. The source material was naive CD8+ T cells sorted from blood. This clonotype originated in a man aged 18 to 35 in good health.

CDR3 sequence: CASSLGGGTSTDTQYF. The CDR3, as DNA: TGTGCCAGCAGCCTCGGCGGGGGAACTAGCACAGATACGCAGTATTTT. The chain has TRBV5-6 and TRBJ2-3; 7 bases fit TRBD2. The germline gives CDR1 SGHDT, CDR2 YYEEEE. With 4 bases clipped from V and 0 bases from J, the junction kept 8 bases outside the gene matches. This CDR3 comprises 16 residues.